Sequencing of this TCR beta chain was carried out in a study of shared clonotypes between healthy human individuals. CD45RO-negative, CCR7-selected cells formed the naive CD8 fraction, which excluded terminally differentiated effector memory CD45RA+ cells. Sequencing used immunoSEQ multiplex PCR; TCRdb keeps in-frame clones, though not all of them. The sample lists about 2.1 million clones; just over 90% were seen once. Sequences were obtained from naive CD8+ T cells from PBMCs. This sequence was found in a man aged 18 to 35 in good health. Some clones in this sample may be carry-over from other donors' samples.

This CDR3 reads CASSFFPGKTEAFF. As DNA, the CDR3 is TGTGCCAGCAGCTTTTTTCCAGGAAAAACTGAAGCTTTCTTT. The V gene is TRBV11-2, the J gene TRBJ1-1; D gene uncertain. This CDR3 is 14 amino acids long. V dropped 3 bases and J dropped 5 bases, with 13 bases sitting between them. Germline CDR1 and CDR2: SGHAT and FQNNGV.